Below are 18 T cell receptor beta chains sequenced from a single sample in a study of T cell responses to AZD1222 COVID-19 vaccine. The table came from immunoSEQ multiplex PCR; TCRdb's copy has only in-frame clones and leaves some out. In the table there are about 110,000 clones, roughly 90% of which are singletons. The specimen comprised peripheral blood, sampled on day 0 of AZD1222 vaccination. These receptors all stem from an adult in good health.

The CDR3 sequence: CASSSQVSANTEAFF. The CDR3 DNA is TGCGCCAGCAGCTCCCAAGTGTCTGCGAACACTGAAGCTTTCTTT. The chain employs TRBV5-1 and TRBJ1-1; D call uncertain. V shed 3 bases and J shed 1 base, with 13 bases lying between them. The germline V gene encodes CDR1 SGHRS and CDR2 YFSETQ. This CDR3 comprises 15 residues.

The CDR3 spells CASSRNLLTGGNTIYF. The CDR3 DNA reads TGCGCCAGCAGCCGGAACTTATTGACGGGGGGAAACACCATATATTTT. J is TRBJ1-3 and V is TRBV4-3; D is unresolved. The germline V gene encodes CDR1 LGHNA and CDR2 YSLEER. Trimming pared 4 bases from V and 4 bases from J, leaving 17 bases between. The CDR3 length is 16 residues.

V gene TRBV7-2 combines with J gene TRBJ2-7; 10 bases align to TRBD1. There are 14 residues in the CDR3. Per the germline V gene, CDR1 is SGHTA and CDR2 is FQGNSA. J gave up 5 bases and V 5 bases, and 6 bases lay outside the gene matches. The CDR3 sequence: CASSLRDRGNEQYF. CDR3 nucleotides: TGTGCCAGCAGCCTCCGGGACAGGGGAAACGAGCAGTACTTC.

This chain links TRBV27 with TRBJ1-5, with 8 bases that match TRBD1. CDR3 length: 14 amino acids. V shed 6 bases and J 1 base; nucleotides not matched to a gene: 2. Germline CDR1 MNHEY, CDR2 SMNVEV (reference sequence). The CDR3 protein is CASRQGESNQPQHF. Written as DNA, the CDR3 is TGTGCCAGCAGACAGGGGGAAAGCAATCAGCCCCAGCATTTT.

The chain joins TRBV19 to TRBJ2-5, with TRBD2 matching over 8 bases. With V trimmed by 3 bases and J by 4 bases, 10 bases remained unmatched. Germline CDR1 LNHDA, CDR2 SQIVND (reference sequence). The CDR3 is 16 residues long. The CDR3 DNA reads as TGTGCCAGTAGTATTCAACCAGCGGGAGTAACAGAGACCCAGTACTTC. It yields the protein CASSIQPAGVTETQYF.

The V call is TRBV7-3, the J call TRBJ1-3, with D unclear. Trimming cost V 4 bases and J 0 bases, with 13 bases left between them. Germline CDR1 SGHTA, CDR2 FQGTGA. The CDR3 extends over 16 amino acids. CDR3 sequence reads: CASSSTALSSGNTIYF. The DNA for the CDR3 is TGTGCCAGCAGCTCCACGGCCCTTTCCTCTGGAAACACCATATATTTT.

The J gene is TRBJ1-2, the V gene TRBV28; TRBD1 might be the D (5 bases). The CDR3 has 14 residues. Germline V gene lookup returns CDR1 MDHEN and CDR2 SYDVKM. V lost 5 bases, J lost 1 base, and 11 bases lay in between. The CDR3, as DNA: TGTGCCAGCAGTCTAGCGACAGTTAACTATGGCTACACCTTC. This gives the protein CASSLATVNYGYTF.

V is TRBV16 and J is TRBJ2-1, with D hard to call. The germline V gene encodes CDR1 KGHSY and CDR2 FQNENV. V was pared by 4 bases and J by 4 bases, with 11 bases between. This CDR3 is 14 amino acids long. In DNA, the CDR3 is TGTGCCAGCAGCCCTCTTCCCCCTTACAATGAGCAGTTCTTC. It specifies CASSPLPPYNEQFF.

The chain employs TRBV28 and TRBJ1-1, with TRBD1 as a possible D gene (6 bases). The V and J ends lost 5 bases and 1 base respectively, with 17 bases between them. The germline V gene encodes CDR1 MDHEN and CDR2 SYDVKM. CDR3 size: 16 residues. CDR3 coding DNA: TGTGCCAGCAGTGGGTTCAGGGGCCTTGGGAACACTGAAGCTTTCTTT. This gives the protein CASSGFRGLGNTEAFF.

The chain has TRBV29-1 and TRBJ1-5, with D maybe TRBD1 (5 bases). V was clipped by 2 bases and J by 7 bases, with 9 bases between them. CDR1 SQVTM and CDR2 ANQGSEA come from the germline V gene. The CDR3 runs 12 residues. DNA for the CDR3: TGCAGCGTTGAAAATAGGGACCAGCCCCAGCATTTT. Its translation: CSVENRDQPQHF.

This chain links TRBV19 with TRBJ1-3, with unresolved D. Trimming took off 7 bases at V and 2 bases at J, with 12 bases between the two ends. CDR1 and CDR2 from the germline V gene are LNHDA and SQIVND (reference sequence). The CDR3 runs 14 residues. For the CDR3, the DNA is TGTGCCAGTACCCCTTTGCAGCCTGGAAACACCATATATTTT. Amino acids: CASTPLQPGNTIYF.

The V call is TRBV11-1, the J call TRBJ2-3; 8 bases line up with TRBD1. In germline, CDR1 is SGHAT, CDR2 FQDESV (reference sequence). The ends lost 5 bases at V and 2 bases at J; junction bases unmatched: 6. CDR3 size: 15 residues. The CDR3 DNA reads as TGTGCCAGCAGCCCAGGACAGGGCCCCACAGATACGCAGTATTTT. Translation gives CASSPGQGPTDTQYF.

CDR3 amino acids: CASSSGTGRDYGYTF. The CDR3 nucleotides are TGTGCCAGCAGTTCCGGGACAGGGCGTGACTATGGCTACACCTTC. V is TRBV6-5 and J is TRBJ1-2; 9 bases map to TRBD1. V lost 4 bases to trimming and J lost 3 bases; unmatched junction nucleotides: 6. Germline values: CDR1 MNHEY, CDR2 SVGAGI. The CDR3 runs to 15 residues.

V and J are TRBV27 and TRBJ2-1; no clear D gene. Trimming cost V 6 bases and J 0 bases, with 6 bases left between them. CDR1 is MNHEY and CDR2 is SMNVEV in the germline V gene (reference sequence). This CDR3 is 13 amino acids long. CDR3 loop: CASSPISYNEQFF. CDR3 DNA: TGTGCCAGCAGCCCAATCTCCTACAATGAGCAGTTCTTC.

The chain carries TRBV5-4 and TRBJ1-3, with a tentative D call TRBD1 (6 bases). CDR1 SGHNT and CDR2 YYREEE come from the germline V gene (reference sequence). With 0 bases removed from V and 1 base from J, the gap between germline ends came to 8 bases. The CDR3 consists of 15 residues. The CDR3 here is CASSLAGASGNTIYF. The CDR3 DNA sequence: TGTGCCAGCAGCTTGGCGGGGGCTTCTGGAAACACCATATATTTT.

The chain uses TRBV4-2 and TRBJ2-1; 11 positions agree with TRBD2. Germline values: CDR1 LGHNA, CDR2 YNFKEQ. CDR3 length: 16 residues. V lost 1 base to trimming and J lost 8 bases; unmatched junction nucleotides: 7. The CDR3 DNA reads TGTGCCAGCAGCCAAGCGTTACTAGCGGGAGACTATGAGCAGTTCTTC. Its translation: CASSQALLAGDYEQFF.

The chain combines TRBV5-3 with TRBJ2-1; TRBD2 aligns across 8 bases. TRBV5-3 is placed among ORFs of uncertain function. The V gene end was trimmed by 0 bases and the J gene end by 8 bases; junction bases not matched to a gene: 1. The length of the CDR3 is 13 residues. In DNA form, the CDR3 reads TGTGCCAGAAGCTTGGAACTAGCGGATGAGCAGTTCTTC. Its protein is CARSLELADEQFF.

This clone came up a few times. This sequence joins TRBV5-5 and TRBJ1-5; TRBD1 matches at 9 bases. J was trimmed by 6 bases and V by 2 bases; bases with no gene match: 9. Germline lookup yields CDR1 SGHKS and CDR2 YYEKEE (reference sequence). CDR3 length: 16 residues. CDR3 protein: CASSFGATGGPQPQHF. The CDR3 coding sequence is TGTGCCAGCAGCTTCGGCGCAACAGGGGGCCCTCAGCCCCAGCATTTT.